This TCR beta chain is from a study of cytomegalovirus exposure and HLA in healthy donors. General study findings and limits: DRB1 showed the most TCR associations and HLA-C the fewest in a later analysis, as rates varied by HLA locus. In an earlier analysis, in 540 or so donors, most V segments appeared productive either ~87% or ~30% of the time.

Regarding this clone: Its antigen is as yet unknown.

CDR1 SGDLS and CDR2 YYNGEE come from the germline V gene. The V and J ends lost 0 bases and 6 bases respectively, with 13 bases between them. The CDR3 has 15 amino acids. The PCR ran on 60 Vbeta and 13 Jbeta primers. In the original workflow: Counted up in a later analysis, unique TCR beta chains came to some 80 million, with some 9.9 million shared. The method was immunoSEQ multiplex PCR; TCRdb's version includes in-frame clones alone and lacks a portion of them. V, J and clone size derive from that table, while D and trimming were established from the DNA sequence. This table holds about 94,000 clones, around 69% found once.

The sequence was collected from a man aged 30-40 years in good health and CMV-seronegative. The chain links TRBV9 to TRBJ1-5; D remains ambiguous. The sample consisted of PBMCs. The CDR3, as DNA: TGTGCCAGCAGCGTAGATCCGGGATCGAGTCAGCCCCAGCATTTT. Translated, it gives CASSVDPGSSQPQHF.